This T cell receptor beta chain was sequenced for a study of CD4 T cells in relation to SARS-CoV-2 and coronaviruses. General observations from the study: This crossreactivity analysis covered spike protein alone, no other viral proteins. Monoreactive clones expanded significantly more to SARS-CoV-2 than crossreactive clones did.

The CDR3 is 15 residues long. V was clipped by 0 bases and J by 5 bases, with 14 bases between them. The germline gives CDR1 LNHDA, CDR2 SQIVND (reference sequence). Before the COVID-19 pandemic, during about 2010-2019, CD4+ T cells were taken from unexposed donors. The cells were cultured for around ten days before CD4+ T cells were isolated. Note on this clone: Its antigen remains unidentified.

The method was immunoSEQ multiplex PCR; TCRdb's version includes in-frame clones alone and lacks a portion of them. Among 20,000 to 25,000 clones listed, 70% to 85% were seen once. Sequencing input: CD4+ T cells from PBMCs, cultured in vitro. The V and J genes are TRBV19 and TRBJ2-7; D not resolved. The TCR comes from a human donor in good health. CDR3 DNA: TGTGCCAGTAGTATAGACTGGGCCAGACTGGACGAGCAGTACTTC. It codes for CASSIDWARLDEQYF.